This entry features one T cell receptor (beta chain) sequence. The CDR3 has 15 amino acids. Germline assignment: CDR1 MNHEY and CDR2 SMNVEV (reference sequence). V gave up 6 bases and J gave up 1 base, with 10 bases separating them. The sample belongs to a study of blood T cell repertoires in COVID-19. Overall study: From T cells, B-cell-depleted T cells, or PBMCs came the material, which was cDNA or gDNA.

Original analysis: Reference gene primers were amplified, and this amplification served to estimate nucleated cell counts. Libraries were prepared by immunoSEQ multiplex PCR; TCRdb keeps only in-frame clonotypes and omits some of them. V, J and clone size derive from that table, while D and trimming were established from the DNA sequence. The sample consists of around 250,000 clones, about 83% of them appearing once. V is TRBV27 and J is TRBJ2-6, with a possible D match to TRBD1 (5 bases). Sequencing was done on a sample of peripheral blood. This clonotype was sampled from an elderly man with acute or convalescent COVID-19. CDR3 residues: CASRTAGSGANVLTF. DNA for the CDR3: TGTGCCAGCAGGACCGCAGGGTCTGGGGCCAACGTCCTGACTTTC.